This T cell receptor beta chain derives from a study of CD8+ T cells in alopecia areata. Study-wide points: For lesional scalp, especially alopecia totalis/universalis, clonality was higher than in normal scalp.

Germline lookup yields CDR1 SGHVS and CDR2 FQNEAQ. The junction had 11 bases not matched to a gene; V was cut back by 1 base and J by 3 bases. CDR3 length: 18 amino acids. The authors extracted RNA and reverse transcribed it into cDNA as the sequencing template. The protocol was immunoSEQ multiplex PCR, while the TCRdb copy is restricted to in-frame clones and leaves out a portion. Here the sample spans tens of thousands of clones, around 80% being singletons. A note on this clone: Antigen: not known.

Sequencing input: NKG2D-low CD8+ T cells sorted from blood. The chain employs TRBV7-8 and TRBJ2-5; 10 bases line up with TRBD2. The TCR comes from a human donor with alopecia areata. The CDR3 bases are TGTGCCAGCAGCTTAGTTCCCCAAGCGGGAGGGTCGGAAGAGACCCAGTACTTC. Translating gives CASSLVPQAGGSEETQYF.